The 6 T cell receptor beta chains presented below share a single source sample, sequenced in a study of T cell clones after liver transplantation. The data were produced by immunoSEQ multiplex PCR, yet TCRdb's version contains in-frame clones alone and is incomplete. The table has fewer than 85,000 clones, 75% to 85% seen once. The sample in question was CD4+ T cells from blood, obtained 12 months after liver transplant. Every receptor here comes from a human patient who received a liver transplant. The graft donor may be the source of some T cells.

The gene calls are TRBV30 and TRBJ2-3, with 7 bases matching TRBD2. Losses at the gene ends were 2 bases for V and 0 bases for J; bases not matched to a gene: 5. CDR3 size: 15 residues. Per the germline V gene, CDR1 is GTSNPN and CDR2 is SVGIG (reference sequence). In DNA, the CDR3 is TGTGCCTGGAGTAAAAGCGGGGCTAGCACAGATACGCAGTATTTT. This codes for CAWSKSGASTDTQYF. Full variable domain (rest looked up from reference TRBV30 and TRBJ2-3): SQTIHQWPATLVQPVGSPLSLECTVEGTSNPNLYWYRQAAGRGLQLLFYSVGIGQISSEVPQNLSASRPQDRQFILSSKKLLLSDSGFYLCAWSKSGASTDTQYFGPGTRLTVL.

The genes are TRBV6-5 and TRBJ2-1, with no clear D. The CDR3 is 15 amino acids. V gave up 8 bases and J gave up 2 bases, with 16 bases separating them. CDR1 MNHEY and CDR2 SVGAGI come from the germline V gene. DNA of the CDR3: TGTGCCAGCCGACTCTCTGTAGTAACCTACAATGAGCAGTTCTTC. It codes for CASRLSVVTYNEQFF.

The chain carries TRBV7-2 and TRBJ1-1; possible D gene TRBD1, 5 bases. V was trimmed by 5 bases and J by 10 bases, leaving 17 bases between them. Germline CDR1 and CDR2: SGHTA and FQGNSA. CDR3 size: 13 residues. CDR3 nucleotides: TGTGCCAGCAGCCCATTGGGGGGTAGAGGAGCTTTCTTT. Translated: CASSPLGGRGAFF. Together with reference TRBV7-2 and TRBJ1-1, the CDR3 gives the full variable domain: GAGVSQSPSNKVTEKGKDVELRCDPISGHTALYWYRQSLGQGLEFLIYFQGNSAPDKSGLPSDRFSAERTGGSVSTLTIQRTQQEDSAVYLCASSPLGGRGAFFGQGTRLTVV.

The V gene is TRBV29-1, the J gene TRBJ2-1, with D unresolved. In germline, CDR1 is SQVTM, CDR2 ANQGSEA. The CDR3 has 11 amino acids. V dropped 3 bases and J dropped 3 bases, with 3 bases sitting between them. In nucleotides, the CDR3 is TGCAGCGTTGAGCTCTACAATGAGCAGTTCTTC. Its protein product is CSVELYNEQFF.

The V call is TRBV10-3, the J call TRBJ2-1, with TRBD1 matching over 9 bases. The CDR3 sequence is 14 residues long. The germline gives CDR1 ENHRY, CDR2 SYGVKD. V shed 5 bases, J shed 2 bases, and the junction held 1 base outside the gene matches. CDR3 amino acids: CAISRTGAYNEQFF. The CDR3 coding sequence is TGTGCCATCAGTCGGACAGGGGCCTACAATGAGCAGTTCTTC.

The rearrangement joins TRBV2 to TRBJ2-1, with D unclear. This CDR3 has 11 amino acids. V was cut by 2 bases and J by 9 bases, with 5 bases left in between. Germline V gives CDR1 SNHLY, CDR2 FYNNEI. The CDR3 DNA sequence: TGTGCCAGCAGTGAATTGGTTGAGCAGTTCTTC. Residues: CASSELVEQFF. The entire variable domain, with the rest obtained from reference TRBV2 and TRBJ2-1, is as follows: EPEVTQTPSHQVTQMGQEVILRCVPISNHLYFYWYRQILGQKVEFLVSFYNNEISEKSEIFDDQFSVERPDGSNFTLKIRSTKLEDSAMYFCASSELVEQFFGPGTRLTVL.